This is a list of T cell receptor beta chains from one sample in a study of radiation and T cells in renal cell carcinoma. Assay: immunoSEQ multiplex PCR; the TCRdb copy retains only in-frame clones and omits some. The sample lists 18,000 or so clones; about three fifths were seen once. The sequences come from tumor tissue, collected from a patient whose treatment was nephrectomy without radiotherapy. The receptors were gathered from a man aged 50-59 years with renal cell carcinoma. CDR3s include the opening cysteine and the closing phenylalanine or tryptophan. Fields, in order: J gene, V gene, clone size, D gene, CDR3 DNA, CDR3 protein. The D gene is left open where the match is weak. Rows may omit the clone size; those that give it use once, few, many or a size class.

TRBJ1-1	TRBV9	.	TRBD1	TGTGCCAGCAGCGTGGACAGGGGTTTGAACACTGAAGCTTTCTTT	CASSVDRGLNTEAFF
TRBJ1-5	TRBV7-9	.	.	TGTGCCAGCAGCTTAGCCGGGGCTGCTCAGCCCCAGCATTTT	CASSLAGAAQPQHF
TRBJ1-1	TRBV7-8	.	.	TGTGCCAGCAGCTTAGAGTTATCCCCGGTACGGGAGTACAGGGTGAACACTGAAGCTTTCTTT	CASSLELSPVREYRVNTEAFF
TRBJ2-7	TRBV9	.	TRBD1	TGTGCCAGCAGCGTGAGGGCAGGGGGCGGGGAGCAGTACTTC	CASSVRAGGGEQYF
TRBJ2-5	TRBV7-9	.	TRBD1	TGTGCCAGCAGCCGGACAGGTCAAGAGACCCAGTACTTC	CASSRTGQETQYF
TRBJ1-1	TRBV19	.	.	TGTGCCAGTATGGTGGGGGGAATGAACACTGAAGCTTTCTTT	CASMVGGMNTEAFF
TRBJ1-1	TRBV5-1	.	.	TGCGCCAGCAGCTTGGCTTCCAGGATGAACACTGAAGCTTTCTTT	CASSLASRMNTEAFF
TRBJ1-1	TRBV28	few	.	TGTGCCAGCAGTTTGTGGGGGGTTAGGCACACTGAAGCTTTCTTT	CASSLWGVRHTEAFF
TRBJ2-2	TRBV5-1	.	.	TGCGCCAGCAGCACAGGGTGGACCGGGGAGCTGTTTTTT	CASSTGWTGELFF
TRBJ1-1	TRBV28	.	.	TGTGCCAGCAGGGGGACTACTGAAGCTTTCTTT	CASRGTTEAFF
TRBJ1-5	TRBV7-8	.	.	TGTGCCAGCACCTTAGACAGGCTTAGGCAGCCCCAGCATTTT	CASTLDRLRQPQHF
TRBJ2-3	TRBV2	once	TRBD2	TGTGCCAGCAACCTAGGACTAGCGGGAGGTACAGATACGCAGTATTTT	CASNLGLAGGTDTQYF
TRBJ1-1	TRBV29-1	.	.	TGCAGCGTTGGAGGGGGGAGGGGGACGTTTGCTTTCTTT	CSVGGGRGTFAFF
TRBJ2-6	TRBV4-3	.	.	TGCGCCAGCAGCCAAGAGCTCACAGGTGCAGGGGCCAACGTCCTGACTTTC	CASSQELTGAGANVLTF
TRBJ1-2	TRBV18	.	.	TGTGCCAGCTCTCCCCGCGAAGGCTACACCTTC	CASSPREGYTF
TRBJ1-1	TRBV2	.	.	TGTGCCAGCAGTGAATTTTTTGAAGCTTTCTTT	CASSEFFEAFF
TRBJ1-6	TRBV2	.	.	TGTGCCAGCAACGCACAGAGCTCCTATAATTCACCCCTCCACTTT	CASNAQSSYNSPLHF
TRBJ2-2	TRBV18	.	TRBD1	TGTGCCAGCTCCCTTATGACCGGACAGGGGGGCACCGGGGAGCTGTTTTTT	CASSLMTGQGGTGELFF
TRBJ2-1	TRBV18	.	.	TGTGCCAGCTCTCCTAGGGACCAAGGGGGTGTCTACAATGAGCAGTTCTTC	CASSPRDQGGVYNEQFF
TRBJ2-2	TRBV18	.	.	TGTGCCAGCTCACGACTCGGGGCGGACACCGGGGAGCTGTTTTTT	CASSRLGADTGELFF
TRBJ1-2	TRBV30	few	.	TGTGCCTGGATGACCACCGATCTCGTTCGCTATGGCTACACCTTC	CAWMTTDLVRYGYTF
TRBJ1-1	TRBV5-6	.	.	TGTGCCAGCAGCTTAGGACAGATCAACACTGAAGCTTTCTTT	CASSLGQINTEAFF
TRBJ1-5	TRBV2	.	TRBD1	TGTGCCAGCAGCAAACAGGGGTTGAGGGGCAATCAGCCCCAGCATTTT	CASSKQGLRGNQPQHF
TRBJ1-2	TRBV30	.	.	TGTGCCTGGACGGGGGCGCGGGGCTACACCTTC	CAWTGARGYTF
TRBJ2-3	TRBV25-1	.	.	TGTGCCAGCAGTGAATCCCCGGCTTTGGATACGCAGTATTTT	CASSESPALDTQYF
TRBJ2-3	TRBV19	.	TRBD2	TGTGCCAGTAGTGGTAGCGGGAGGACCACAGATACGCAGTATTTT	CASSGSGRTTDTQYF
TRBJ1-1	TRBV7-9	few	TRBD1	TGTGCCAGCAGCTTAGAGGACAGGGCGAAAGCTTTCTTT	CASSLEDRAKAFF
TRBJ1-2	TRBV4-1	.	.	TGCGCCAGCAGCCAAGATGGGCACTATGGCTACACCTTC	CASSQDGHYGYTF
TRBJ1-2	TRBV11-1	.	.	TGTGCCAGCAGCTTAGCGCAGGGTTATGGCTACACCTTC	CASSLAQGYGYTF
TRBJ1-1	TRBV20-1	.	.	TGCAGTGCTAATGTGAACACTGAAGCTTTCTTT	CSANVNTEAFF
TRBJ2-2	TRBV7-8	.	.	TGTGCCAGCAGCAAAGAGGACGGGACCCGATACACCGGGGAGCTGTTTTTT	CASSKEDGTRYTGELFF
TRBJ1-3	TRBV6-5	.	.	TGTGCCACCCAGAGGGACCGCGGCTCTGGAAACACCATATATTTT	CATQRDRGSGNTIYF
TRBJ2-1	TRBV9	.	.	TGTGCCAGCAGCGTCCGGCAAAACGATGAGCAGTTCTTC	CASSVRQNDEQFF
TRBJ1-5	TRBV30	.	.	TGTGCCCTCGCGGTTGGGACCTCAGGGCAGCCCCAGCATTTT	CALAVGTSGQPQHF
TRBJ2-5	TRBV5-1	few	.	TGCGCCAGCAGCTTAGGAGGGGCGCGGGAGACCCAGTACTTC	CASSLGGARETQYF
TRBJ2-1	TRBV5-6	.	TRBD1	TGTGCCAGCAGCTTGGCCGGACAGGATTACAATGAGCAGTTCTTC	CASSLAGQDYNEQFF
TRBJ2-2	TRBV4-3	.	TRBD1	TGCGCCAGCAGCCAAGACCGACCGGGACAGGGGGCCGGGGAGCTGTTTTTT	CASSQDRPGQGAGELFF
TRBJ2-3	TRBV10-2	once	TRBD2	TGCGCCAGCAGTGAGTCCCCGACTAGCGGGAGACGCGATACGCAGTATTTT	CASSESPTSGRRDTQYF
TRBJ2-7	TRBV10-1	.	.	TGCGCCAGTAGGGACGGGTCCTACGAGCAGTACTTC	CASRDGSYEQYF
TRBJ2-5	TRBV9	.	.	TGTGCCAGCAGCTTAACCGGGACGGAGGCTCTGACCCAGTACTTC	CASSLTGTEALTQYF
TRBJ2-7	TRBV7-2	.	.	TGTGCCAGCAGCTTAGTCTACGAGCAGTACTTC	CASSLVYEQYF
TRBJ2-2	TRBV11-3	once	TRBD2	TGTGCCAGCAGCTTAGAATCAACCGGGACTAGCGCCACCGGGGAGCTGTTTTTT	CASSLESTGTSATGELFF
TRBJ1-5	TRBV18	.	.	TGTGCCAGCTCACGTTCTCGACAGGGCAATCAGCCCCAGCATTTT	CASSRSRQGNQPQHF
TRBJ1-1	TRBV15	few	.	TGTGCCACCAGCAGAGATACGTACCTGAACACTGAAGCTTTCTTT	CATSRDTYLNTEAFF
TRBJ2-7	TRBV15	.	TRBD2	TGTGCCACCAGCAGAGGAGCCGGGACTAGCGGAAACTACGAGCAGTACTTC	CATSRGAGTSGNYEQYF
TRBJ1-5	TRBV28	.	.	TGTGCCAGCAGTGGGGGCGCCTGGGGCCAGCATTTT	CASSGGAWGQHF
TRBJ2-1	TRBV5-6	once	TRBD2	TGTGCCAGCAGCCCGACAGCGGGACTAGCGGGCATAAATGAGCAGTTCTTC	CASSPTAGLAGINEQFF
TRBJ2-2	TRBV27	.	.	TGTGCCAGCAGTTTGTCCGGGGAGCTGTTTTTT	CASSLSGELFF
TRBJ2-1	TRBV19	.	TRBD1	TGTGCCAGTAGTAAACAGGGGTATTCCTACAATGAGCAGTTCTTC	CASSKQGYSYNEQFF
TRBJ2-6	TRBV6-5	.	.	TGTGCCAGCAGTCGACAGACTGGGGCCAACGTCCTGACTTTC	CASSRQTGANVLTF
TRBJ1-3	TRBV6-5	.	.	TGTGCCAGCACCTCCCGCGGGGGGGCGGGAAACACCATATATTTT	CASTSRGGAGNTIYF
TRBJ2-2	TRBV5-1	.	TRBD1	TGCGCCAGCAGATTGGACAGGGCGAACACCGGGGAGCTGTTTTTT	CASRLDRANTGELFF
TRBJ2-2	TRBV2	.	.	TGTGCCAGCAGTGAAGCGCTTACCACCGGGGAGCTGTTTTTT	CASSEALTTGELFF
TRBJ2-5	TRBV18	.	.	TGTGCCAGCTCACCACAGGGGCGGCAAGAGACCCAGTACTTC	CASSPQGRQETQYF
TRBJ1-5	TRBV7-6	.	TRBD1	TGTGCCAGCAGCTTAGTCGCGGGACAGGGGAATGGACAGCCCCAGCATTTT	CASSLVAGQGNGQPQHF
TRBJ2-5	TRBV11-1	.	TRBD1	TGTGCCAGCAGCTCCGGGGGACAGGGTTTAAAGACCCAGTACTTC	CASSSGGQGLKTQYF
TRBJ2-1	TRBV27	.	.	TGTGCCAGCAGTTTTACCAACTACAATGAGCAGTTCTTC	CASSFTNYNEQFF
TRBJ2-7	TRBV29-1	.	.	TGCAGCGTTGATGCGGGGAGCCTCTCCGAGCAGTACTTC	CSVDAGSLSEQYF
TRBJ2-1	TRBV6-6	.	TRBD1	TGTGCCAGCAGTTACTCCCGGGACAGGAGTTACAATGAGCAGTTCTTC	CASSYSRDRSYNEQFF
TRBJ2-2	TRBV7-1	once	TRBD1	TGTGCCAGCAGCTCGGTGGGACAGGGGGAGCTGTTTTTT	CASSSVGQGELFF